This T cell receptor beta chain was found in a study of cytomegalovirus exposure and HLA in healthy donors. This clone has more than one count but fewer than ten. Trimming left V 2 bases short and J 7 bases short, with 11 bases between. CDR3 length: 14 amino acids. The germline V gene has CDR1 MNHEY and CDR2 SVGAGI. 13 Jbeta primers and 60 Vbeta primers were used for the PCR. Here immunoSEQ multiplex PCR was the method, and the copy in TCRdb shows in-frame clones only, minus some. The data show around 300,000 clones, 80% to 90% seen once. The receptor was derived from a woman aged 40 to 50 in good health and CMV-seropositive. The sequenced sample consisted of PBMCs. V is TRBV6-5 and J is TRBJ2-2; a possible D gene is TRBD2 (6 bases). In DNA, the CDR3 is TGTGCCAGCAGTTACATCCGGGAGATCGGGGAGCTGTTTTTT. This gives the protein CASSYIREIGELFF.